This TCR beta chain was profiled in a study of T cell clonality in common variable immunodeficiency. Points from the study as a whole: Compared with controls, CVID subjects had fewer shared TCRbeta clones. CVID subjects showed higher TCRbeta clonality than healthy controls. Common variable immunodeficiency TCR beta sequences reportedly had fewer deletions and N-nucleotide insertions. What drives increased CVID clonality needs T cell subpopulation sequencing.

Using immunoSEQ multiplex PCR, the repertoire was profiled, and TCRdb retains in-frame clones only, with some absent. Recorded here are approximately 81,000 clones, none singletons. In its sample, this clone was seen many times. Its specificity is unknown. The read gets to within 3 residues of the CDR3 end, and the germline J gene fills in the rest. The CDR3 is 13 amino acids. Germline V CDR1 and CDR2: LNHDA, SQIVND (reference sequence). V lost 3 bases and J 8 bases, leaving 10 bases between the germline ends. J is TRBJ1-4 and V is TRBV19; no clear D gene. The sequence came from a person between 18 and 75 years old in good health. Sequencing used peripheral blood mononuclear cells. The DNA read from the CDR3 is TGTGCCAGTAGTATGATTCAGGAGGAAAAA. Residues: CASSMIQEEK. The CDR3 in full is CASSMIQEEKLFF.